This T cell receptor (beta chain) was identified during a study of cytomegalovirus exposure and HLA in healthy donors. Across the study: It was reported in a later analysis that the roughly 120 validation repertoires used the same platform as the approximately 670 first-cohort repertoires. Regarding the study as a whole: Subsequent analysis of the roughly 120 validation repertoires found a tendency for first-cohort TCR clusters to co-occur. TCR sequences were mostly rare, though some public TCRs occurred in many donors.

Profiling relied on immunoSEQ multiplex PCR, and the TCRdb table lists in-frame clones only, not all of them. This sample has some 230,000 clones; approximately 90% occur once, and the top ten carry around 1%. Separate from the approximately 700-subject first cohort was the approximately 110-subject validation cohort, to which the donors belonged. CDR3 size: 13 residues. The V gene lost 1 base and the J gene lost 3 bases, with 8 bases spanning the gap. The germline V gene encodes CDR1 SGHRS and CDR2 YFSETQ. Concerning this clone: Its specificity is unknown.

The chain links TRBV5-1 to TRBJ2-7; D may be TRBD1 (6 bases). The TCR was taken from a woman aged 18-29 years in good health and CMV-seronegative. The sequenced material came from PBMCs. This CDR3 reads CASSLSQGYEQYF. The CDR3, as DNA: TGCGCCAGCAGCTTGTCACAGGGCTACGAGCAGTACTTC.